The sequence of this TCR beta chain was determined in a study of shared clonotypes between healthy human individuals. V lost 6 bases and J 5 bases, leaving 14 bases between the germline ends. Looked up from germline, CDR1 is LNHDA and CDR2 is SQIVND (reference sequence). The CDR3 sequence is 14 residues long. Findings and caveats of the study: Generally, naive subsets (rather than memory subsets) showed larger estimated richness.

Positive CCR7 selection of CD45RO-negative cells yielded the naive CD8 cells, and terminally differentiated effector memory CD45RA+ cells were excluded. A note on this clone: Its matching antigen is unknown.

Data came from immunoSEQ multiplex PCR; TCRdb stores just in-frame clones and leaves some out. The sample holds about 2.1 million clones, around 93% seen once. This clonotype was sampled from a man aged 18 to 29 in good health. Some clones in this sample may be carry-over from other donors' samples. The rearrangement uses TRBV19 and TRBJ2-1, with D maybe TRBD1 (6 bases). The specimen was naive CD8+ T cells from PBMCs. The CDR3 protein is CASRDRTLNNEQFF. The CDR3 nucleotides are TGTGCCAGTAGGGACAGAACCTTAAACAATGAGCAGTTCTTC.